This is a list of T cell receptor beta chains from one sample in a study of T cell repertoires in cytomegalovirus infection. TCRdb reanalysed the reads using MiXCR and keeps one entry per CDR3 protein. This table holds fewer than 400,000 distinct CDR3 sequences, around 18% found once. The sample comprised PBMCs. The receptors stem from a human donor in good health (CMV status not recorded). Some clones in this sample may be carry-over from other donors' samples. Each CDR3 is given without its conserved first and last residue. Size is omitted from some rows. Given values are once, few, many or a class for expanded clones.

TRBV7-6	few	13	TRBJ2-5	ASSLASRGGETQY
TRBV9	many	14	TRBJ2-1	ASSLTGTGSYNEQF
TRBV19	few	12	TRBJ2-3	ATRLTAVLDTQY
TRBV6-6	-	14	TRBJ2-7	ASKQGAPFSSYEQY
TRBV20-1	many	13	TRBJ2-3	SAGRQGTSTDTQY
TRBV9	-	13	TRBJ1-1	ASSVSGLWNTEAF
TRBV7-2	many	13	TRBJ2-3	ASQEWGINTDTQY
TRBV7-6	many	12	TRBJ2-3	ASSLSDPGDTQY
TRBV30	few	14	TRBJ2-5	AWISGRAGAVETQY
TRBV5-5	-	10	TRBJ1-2	ASSYNRGGYT
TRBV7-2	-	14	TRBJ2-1	ASSLAGAGGINEQF
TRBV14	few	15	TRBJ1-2	ASSQDRGPQGCYGYT
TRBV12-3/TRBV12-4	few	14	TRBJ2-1	ASRDQTGGRGNEQF
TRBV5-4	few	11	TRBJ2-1	ASSPRPDNEQF
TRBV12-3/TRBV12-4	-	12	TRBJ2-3	ASSLAGAPHTQY
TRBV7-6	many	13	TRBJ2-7	ASSLGGDGSYEQY
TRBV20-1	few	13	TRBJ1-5	SASRDRGRDQPQH
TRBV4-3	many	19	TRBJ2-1	ASSQDSKGLRGSSTYNEQF
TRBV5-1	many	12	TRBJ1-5	ASSLGGGNQPQH
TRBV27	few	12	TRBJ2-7	ASSSTSGGDEQY
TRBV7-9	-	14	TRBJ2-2	ASSSGFGGNTGELF
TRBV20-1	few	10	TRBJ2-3	SAPTSRDTQY
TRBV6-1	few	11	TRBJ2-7	ASSYKRTYEQY
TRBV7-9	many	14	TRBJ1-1	ASSSNDGVMNTEAF
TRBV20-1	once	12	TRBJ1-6	SARAGTANSPLH
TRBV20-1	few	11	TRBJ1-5	SGGTGSNQPQH
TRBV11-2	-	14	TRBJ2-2	ASSLDLSPGAGELF
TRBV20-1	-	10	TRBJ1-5	SASSGNQPQH
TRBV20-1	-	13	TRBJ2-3	SARLGRGNADTQY
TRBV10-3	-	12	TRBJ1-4	AIKKRQANEKLF
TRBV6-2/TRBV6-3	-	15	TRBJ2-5	ASRIGTSGGNQETQY
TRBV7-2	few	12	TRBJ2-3	ASSLLAGVETQY
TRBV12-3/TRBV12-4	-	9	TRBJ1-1	ASAGTGKAF
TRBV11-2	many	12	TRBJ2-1	ASSPGQGYNEQF
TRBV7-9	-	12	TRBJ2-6	ASSWSSGANVLT
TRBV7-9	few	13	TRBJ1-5	ARDQRGQVPKSQH
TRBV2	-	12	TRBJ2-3	ASRGRIAGDTQY
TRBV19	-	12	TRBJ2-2	ASSPGSWTGELF